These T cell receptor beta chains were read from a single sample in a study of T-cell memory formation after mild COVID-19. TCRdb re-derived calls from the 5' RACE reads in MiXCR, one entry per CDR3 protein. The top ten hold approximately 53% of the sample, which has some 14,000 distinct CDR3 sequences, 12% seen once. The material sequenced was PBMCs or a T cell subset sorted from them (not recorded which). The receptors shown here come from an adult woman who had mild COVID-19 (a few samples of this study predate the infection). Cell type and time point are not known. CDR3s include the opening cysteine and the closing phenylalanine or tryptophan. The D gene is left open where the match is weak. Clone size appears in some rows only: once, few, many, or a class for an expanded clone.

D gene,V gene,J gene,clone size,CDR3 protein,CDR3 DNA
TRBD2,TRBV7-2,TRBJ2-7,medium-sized,CASSLVPGGPAYYEGQYF,TGTGCCAGCAGCTTAGTTCCGGGAGGGCCCGCCTACTACGAAGGACAGTACTTC
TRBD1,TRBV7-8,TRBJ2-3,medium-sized,CASIPGTGGGYFTDTQYF,TGTGCCAGCATCCCCGGGACAGGGGGCGGGTATTTCACAGATACGCAGTATTTT
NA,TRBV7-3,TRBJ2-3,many,CASSLRASTDTQYF,TGTGCCAGCAGCTTAAGGGCTAGCACAGATACGCAGTATTTT
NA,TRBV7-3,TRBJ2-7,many,CASSSPSSYEQYF,TGTGCCAGCAGCTCCCCGAGCTCCTACGAGCAGTACTTC
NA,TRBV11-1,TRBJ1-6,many,CASSRDMSSYNSPLHF,TGTGCCAGCAGCCGGGACATGAGCTCCTATAATTCACCCCTCCACTTT
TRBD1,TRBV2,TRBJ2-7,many,CASTPSRDRAYEQYF,TGTGCCAGCACCCCCAGCCGGGACAGGGCTTACGAGCAGTACTTC
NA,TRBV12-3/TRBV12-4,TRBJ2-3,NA,CATQGLPGTDTQYF,TGTGCCACGCAGGGGCTCCCCGGCACAGATACGCAGTATTTT
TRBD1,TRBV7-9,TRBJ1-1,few,CASSLGTGTGAAGGTEAFF,TGTGCCAGCAGCTTAGGTACCGGGACAGGGGCCGCCGGGGGGACTGAAGCTTTCTTT
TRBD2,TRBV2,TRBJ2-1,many,CASSVAGTSVLWGVRSYNEQFF,TGTGCCAGCAGTGTAGCAGGGACTAGCGTCCTCTGGGGTGTCCGCTCCTACAATGAGCAGTTCTTC
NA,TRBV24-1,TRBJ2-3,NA,CATSDLPGREWADTQYF,TGTGCCACCAGTGATTTGCCAGGCCGGGAGTGGGCAGATACGCAGTATTTT
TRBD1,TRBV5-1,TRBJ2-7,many,CASSLEGAYYEQYF,TGCGCCAGCAGCTTGGAGGGGGCGTACTACGAGCAGTACTTC
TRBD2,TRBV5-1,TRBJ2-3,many,CASSFTRAGGFADTQYF,TGCGCCAGCAGCTTCACCCGAGCGGGGGGTTTCGCAGATACGCAGTATTTT
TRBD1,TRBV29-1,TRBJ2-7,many,CSAYGTGFNEQYF,TGCAGCGCCTATGGGACAGGGTTTAACGAGCAGTACTTC
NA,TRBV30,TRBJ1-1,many,CAWSGAFGTEAFF,TGTGCCTGGAGTGGGGCGTTTGGCACTGAAGCTTTCTTT
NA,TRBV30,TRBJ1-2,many,CAWRSYGQIFYGYTF,TGTGCCTGGAGGAGTTACGGACAGATCTTTTATGGCTACACCTTC
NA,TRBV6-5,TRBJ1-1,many,CASSSDTGSTEAFF,TGTGCCAGCAGTTCCGATACAGGGAGCACTGAAGCTTTCTTT
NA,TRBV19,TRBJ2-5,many,CASTGGETETQYF,TGTGCCAGTACCGGAGGGGAAACAGAGACCCAGTACTTC
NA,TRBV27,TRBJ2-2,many,CASSWAPAVTGELFF,TGTGCCAGCAGTTGGGCACCCGCAGTAACCGGGGAGCTGTTTTTT
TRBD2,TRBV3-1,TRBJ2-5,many,CASTAGVGIETQYF,TGTGCCAGCACCGCGGGAGTTGGTATAGAGACCCAGTACTTC
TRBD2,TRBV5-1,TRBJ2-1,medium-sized,CASSRTTSGGGLDNEQFF,TGCGCCAGCAGCCGAACGACTAGCGGGGGTGGACTCGACAATGAGCAGTTCTTC
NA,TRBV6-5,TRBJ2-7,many,CASSFGVFYEQYF,TGTGCCAGCAGTTTCGGGGTTTTCTACGAGCAGTACTTC
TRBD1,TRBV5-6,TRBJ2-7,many,CASSSPGTGTYEQYF,TGTGCCAGCAGCTCCCCCGGGACAGGGACCTACGAGCAGTACTTC
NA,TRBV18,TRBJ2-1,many,CASSPPSTGPYNEQFF,TGTGCCAGCTCACCCCCGTCCACCGGCCCCTACAATGAGCAGTTCTTC
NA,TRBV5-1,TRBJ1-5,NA,CASSLGGQISNQPQHF,TGCGCCAGCAGCTTGGGTGGGCAGATTAGCAATCAGCCCCAGCATTTT
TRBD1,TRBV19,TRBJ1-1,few,CASSIVMGQGAMNTEAFF,TGTGCCAGTAGTATAGTAATGGGACAGGGGGCGATGAACACTGAAGCTTTCTTT
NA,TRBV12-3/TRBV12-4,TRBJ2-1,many,CASSLDRMGGYNEQFF,TGTGCCAGCAGTTTGGACAGGATGGGGGGCTACAATGAGCAGTTCTTC
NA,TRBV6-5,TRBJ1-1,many,CASAMNTEAFF,TGTGCCAGTGCGATGAACACTGAAGCTTTCTTT
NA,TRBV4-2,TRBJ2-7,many,CASSQERNIATEQYF,TGTGCCAGCAGCCAAGAAAGGAATATAGCTACGGAGCAGTACTTC
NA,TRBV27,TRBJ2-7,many,CASSLSGGISYEQYF,TGTGCCAGCAGTCTTAGCGGCGGTATTTCCTACGAGCAGTACTTC
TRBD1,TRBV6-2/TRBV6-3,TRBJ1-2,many,CASSPPARTGRGYTF,TGTGCCAGCAGTCCCCCCGCTAGGACAGGGCGAGGCTACACCTTC
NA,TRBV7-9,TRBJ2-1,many,CASSLESASLSYYSYNEQFF,TGTGCCAGCAGCTTAGAAAGCGCGTCCCTCTCCTACTACTCCTACAATGAGCAGTTCTTC
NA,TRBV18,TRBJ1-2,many,CASSPAATSANYGYTF,TGTGCCAGCTCACCGGCTGCGACCTCAGCTAACTATGGCTACACCTTC
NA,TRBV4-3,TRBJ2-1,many,CASSQGGQAYNEQFF,TGCGCCAGCAGCCAAGGAGGGCAGGCTTACAATGAGCAGTTCTTC
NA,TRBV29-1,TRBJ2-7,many,CSVGPPIGGHEQYF,TGCAGCGTGGGGCCGCCGATCGGGGGGCACGAGCAGTACTTC
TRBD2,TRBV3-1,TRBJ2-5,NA,CASSQVLAGGNQETQYF,TGTGCCAGCAGCCAAGTTCTAGCGGGCGGAAACCAAGAGACCCAGTACTTC
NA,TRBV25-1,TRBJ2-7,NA,CANKQGTSYEQYF,TGTGCCAACAAACAGGGAACCTCCTACGAGCAGTACTTC
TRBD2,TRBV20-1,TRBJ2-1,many,CSAWGLASNEQFF,TGCAGTGCTTGGGGACTAGCGTCGAATGAGCAGTTCTTC
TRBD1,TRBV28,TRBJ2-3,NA,CASSFDRGTDTQYF,TGTGCCAGCAGTTTTGACAGGGGGACAGATACGCAGTATTTT
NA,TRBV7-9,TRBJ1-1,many,CASSLGGEAFF,TGTGCCAGCAGCCTAGGGGGTGAAGCTTTCTTT
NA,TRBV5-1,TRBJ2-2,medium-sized,CASSLYRGTDTGELFF,TGCGCCAGCAGCTTGTATAGGGGAACCGACACCGGGGAGCTGTTTTTT
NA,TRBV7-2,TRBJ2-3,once,CASSFLPGDTQYF,TGTGCCAGCAGCTTCCTCCCGGGGGATACGCAGTATTTT
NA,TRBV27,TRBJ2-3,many,CASGLLDTQYF,TGTGCCAGCGGACTATTGGATACGCAGTATTTT
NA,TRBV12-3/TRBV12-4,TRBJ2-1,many,CASSSFVGLPMDEQFF,TGTGCCAGCAGTTCGTTTGTCGGACTCCCAATGGATGAGCAGTTCTTC
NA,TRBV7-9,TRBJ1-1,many,CASSLAWHREGRSTEAFF,TGTGCCAGCAGCTTAGCCTGGCACAGGGAAGGCCGGAGCACTGAAGCTTTCTTT
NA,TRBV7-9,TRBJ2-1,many,CASSSTPKEGNEQFF,TGTGCCAGCAGCTCCACCCCTAAAGAGGGCAATGAGCAGTTCTTC
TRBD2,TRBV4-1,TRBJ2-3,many,CASSQDPLAESTDTQYF,TGCGCCAGCAGCCAAGATCCCCTAGCGGAAAGCACAGATACGCAGTATTTT
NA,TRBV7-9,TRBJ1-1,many,CASRSGFEAFF,TGTGCCAGCAGGTCGGGGTTTGAAGCTTTCTTT
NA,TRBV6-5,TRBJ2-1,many,CASSAWVEGNEQFF,TGTGCCAGCAGTGCCTGGGTAGAGGGCAATGAGCAGTTCTTC
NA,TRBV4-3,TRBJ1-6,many,CASSQDLAGTSPLHF,TGCGCCAGCAGCCAAGATCTTGCGGGAACTTCACCCCTCCACTTT
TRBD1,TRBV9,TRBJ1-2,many,CASSPQGGARSGSNYGYTF,TGTGCCAGCAGCCCACAGGGGGGGGCGCGTTCGGGATCTAACTATGGCTACACCTTC
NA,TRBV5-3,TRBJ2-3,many,CARSTGQRAADTQYF,TGTGCCAGAAGCACGGGACAGCGGGCGGCAGATACGCAGTATTTT